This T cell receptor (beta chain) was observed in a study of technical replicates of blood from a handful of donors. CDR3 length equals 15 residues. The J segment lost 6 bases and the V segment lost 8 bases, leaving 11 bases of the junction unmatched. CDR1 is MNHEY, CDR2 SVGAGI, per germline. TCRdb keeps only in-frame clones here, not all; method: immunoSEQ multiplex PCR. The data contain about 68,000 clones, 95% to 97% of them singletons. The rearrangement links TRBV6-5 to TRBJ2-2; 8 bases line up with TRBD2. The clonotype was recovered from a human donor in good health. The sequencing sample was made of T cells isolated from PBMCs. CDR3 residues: CASSWQRETAGELFF. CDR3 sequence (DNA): TGTGCCAGCTCTTGGCAGCGGGAGACGGCCGGGGAGCTGTTTTTT.